Below, 29 T cell receptor beta chains from the same sample are listed, as sequenced in a study of T cell changes during pregnancy in multiple sclerosis. Clones were read by immunoSEQ multiplex PCR, and TCRdb kept only the in-frame ones, dropping some. The data contain 50,000 to 75,000 clones, roughly 90% of them singletons. The sample was peripheral blood, taken in the first trimester of pregnancy. The receptor set was obtained from a female donor in good health, enrolled as a control in a pregnancy study.

In this sample, this clone turned up once. CDR3 nucleotides: TGTGCCAGCAGCCTCCGTAACTATGGCTACACCTTC. Protein sequence: CASSLRNYGYTF. The chain carries TRBV28 and TRBJ1-2; D remains ambiguous. V was clipped by 6 bases and J by 1 base, with 6 bases between them. The CDR3 loop spans 12 amino acids. Germline V lookup: CDR1 MDHEN, CDR2 SYDVKM.

V and J are TRBV6-5 and TRBJ2-4; the D is unclear. The CDR3 sequence is 12 residues long. Deletions cut 6 bases from V and 15 bases from J, with 18 bases between. Germline V gene data show CDR1 as MNHEY and CDR2 as SVGAGI. CDR3 sequence: CASSPNNWYLYF. Here the CDR3 DNA reads TGTGCCAGCAGCCCCAACAATTGGTATCTGTACTTC.

The rearrangement uses TRBV5-4 and TRBJ2-1, with 8 bases that match TRBD2. CDR1 is SGHNT and CDR2 is YYREEE in the germline V gene (reference sequence). The CDR3 is 15 amino acids. The V and J ends lost 4 bases and 1 base, in that order; junction bases with no gene match: 4. In DNA form, the CDR3 reads TGTGCCAGCAGCACCTCGGGAGGGTCCTACAATGAGCAGTTCTTC. Translation gives CASSTSGGSYNEQFF.

This sequence joins TRBV11-3 and TRBJ1-1, with D perhaps matching TRBD1 (5 bases). The V gene lost 1 base and the J gene lost 3 bases, with 6 bases spanning the gap. The CDR3 extends over 13 amino acids. Germline values: CDR1 SGHNT, CDR2 YENEEA. Here the CDR3 DNA reads TGTGCCAGCAGCTTAGGGGGGGACACTGAAGCTTTCTTT. Its protein product is CASSLGGDTEAFF.

The gene calls are TRBV5-1 and TRBJ2-5; 7 bases fit TRBD1. This CDR3 region has 15 residues. Germline V lookup: CDR1 SGHRS, CDR2 YFSETQ. Trimming removed 4 bases from V and 4 bases from J; junction bases left unmatched: 10. CDR3 nucleotide sequence: TGCGCCAGCAGCCCGCTGAACAGGGGCGGAGAGACCCAGTACTTC. Translating gives CASSPLNRGGETQYF.

This chain connects TRBV28 to TRBJ2-1; 8 nucleotides match TRBD2. Germline lookup yields CDR1 MDHEN and CDR2 SYDVKM. This CDR3 region has 13 residues. After removal of 11 bases from V and 7 bases from J, the junction contained 10 bases not matched to a gene. As DNA, the CDR3 is TGTGCCTCCAGCTCGGGAGGGCCTAATGAGCAGTTCTTC. Amino acid sequence: CASSSGGPNEQFF. Full variable domain (outside the CDR3, taken from reference TRBV28 and TRBJ2-1): DVKVTQSSRYLVKRTGEKVFLECVQDMDHENMFWYRQDPGLGLRLIYFSYDVKMKEKGDIPEGYSVSREKKERFSLILESASTNQTSMYLCASSSGGPNEQFFGPGTRLTVL.

V is TRBV6-6 and J is TRBJ2-7; D not certain. This CDR3 is built from 13 residues. Germline lookup yields CDR1 MNHNY and CDR2 SVGAGI (reference sequence). V was clipped by 2 bases and J by 2 bases, with 7 bases between them. CDR3 in amino acids: CASSYNRPYEQYF. CDR3 bases: TGTGCCAGCAGTTACAACAGACCCTACGAGCAGTACTTC.

J is TRBJ2-1 and V is TRBV7-3, with D perhaps TRBD1 (6 bases). Trimming cost V 5 bases and J 4 bases, with 18 bases left between them. CDR1 and CDR2 from the germline V gene are SGHTA and FQGTGA. This CDR3 is built from 16 residues. The CDR3 nucleotides are TGTGCCAGCAGCCCAATCACCGGGACACTTTACAATGAGCAGTTCTTC. It encodes CASSPITGTLYNEQFF.

The chain has TRBV9 and TRBJ2-7; 9 bases map to TRBD1. The CDR3 spans 13 residues. With V trimmed by 3 bases and J by 8 bases, 6 bases remained unmatched. CDR1 is SGDLS, CDR2 YYNGEE, per germline. The CDR3 DNA follows: TGTGCCAGCAGCGGCACAGGGGGCCCCCAGCAGTACTTC. Translation: CASSGTGGPQQYF.

The chain's CDR3 is CASSVGAARVQETQYF. The CDR3 bases are TGTGCCAGCAGCGTAGGGGCAGCCAGGGTGCAAGAGACCCAGTACTTC. The rearrangement links TRBV9 to TRBJ2-5, with D perhaps matching TRBD1 (5 bases). Looked up from germline, CDR1 is SGDLS and CDR2 is YYNGEE. V was trimmed by 0 bases and J by 2 bases, leaving 14 bases between them. There are 16 residues in the CDR3.

Note on this clone: Compared with germline, one end of the junction differs, possibly owing to a read error. The chain recombines TRBV7-7 with TRBJ2-2, with no clear D. The length of the CDR3 is 13 residues. The V gene's germline CDR1 is SSHAT and CDR2 FNYEAQ (reference sequence). CDR3 protein: CASSLERSGELFF. In DNA, the CDR3 is TGTGCTAGCAGCTTAGAGAGGTCCGGGGAGCTGTTTTTT.

The chain combines TRBV5-1 with TRBJ2-5, with D perhaps TRBD1 (6 bases). This CDR3 has 17 amino acids. V was clipped by 4 bases and J by 3 bases, with 22 bases between them. The germline V gene has CDR1 SGHRS and CDR2 YFSETQ. The DNA of the CDR3 is TGCGCCAGCAGCCCGGGACGTAACACAGGGAAAGAAGAGACCCAGTACTTC. The encoded protein is CASSPGRNTGKEETQYF. Complete variable domain (other parts from reference TRBV5-1 and TRBJ2-5): KAGVTQTPRYLIKTRGQQVTLSCSPISGHRSVSWYQQTPGQGLQFLFEYFSETQRNKGNFPGRFSGRQFSNSRSEMNVSTLELGDSALYLCASSPGRNTGKEETQYFGPGTRLLVL.

This sequence joins TRBV7-2 and TRBJ1-1; the match to TRBD1 covers 8 bases. With V trimmed by 3 bases and J by 0 bases, 9 bases remained unmatched. This CDR3 contains 17 residues. Per germline, CDR1 SGHTA and CDR2 FQGNSA. The CDR3 DNA sequence: TGTGCCAGCAGCTTGCCCCGGGACAGGTTAATGAACACTGAAGCTTTCTTT. Protein product: CASSLPRDRLMNTEAFF.

This chain links TRBV4-2 with TRBJ2-7; D is uncertain. This CDR3 has 15 residues. Germline CDR1 and CDR2: LGHNA and YNFKEQ. V was trimmed by 0 bases and J by 7 bases, leaving 16 bases between them. This CDR3 is CASSQDNFPGREQYF. DNA of the CDR3: TGTGCCAGCAGCCAAGATAACTTCCCCGGTCGTGAGCAGTACTTC.

The rearrangement links TRBV10-2 to TRBJ1-1; D gene uncertain. The CDR3 is 13 residues long. The V gene lost 4 bases and the J gene lost 1 base, with 7 bases spanning the gap. Germline CDR1 and CDR2: WSHSY and SAAADI. The CDR3 loop reads CASSGLRNTEAFF. CDR3 coding DNA: TGCGCCAGCAGTGGACTCAGGAACACTGAAGCTTTCTTT.

V gene TRBV29-1 combines with J gene TRBJ1-1; 7 bases map to TRBD1. Germline loops: CDR1 SQVTM, CDR2 ANQGSEA. Losses at the gene ends were 5 bases for V and 6 bases for J; bases not matched to a gene: 9. CDR3 length: 13 residues. CDR3: CSVQTGLESEAFF. DNA for the CDR3: TGCAGCGTTCAGACAGGGTTAGAGTCTGAAGCTTTCTTT.

J is TRBJ1-3 and V is TRBV19; the D is unclear. The CDR3 is 15 amino acids. V shed 4 bases and J shed 1 base, with 11 bases lying between them. Germline V gives CDR1 LNHDA, CDR2 SQIVND (reference sequence). In DNA, the CDR3 is TGTGCCAGTAGTACCCCGAGATTATCTGGAAACACCATATATTTT. Residues: CASSTPRLSGNTIYF.

The chain combines TRBV10-3 with TRBJ1-2; D perhaps matches TRBD1 (6 bases). There are 12 residues in the CDR3. V was shortened by 8 bases and J by 3 bases, with 10 bases between the two germline ends. From germline, CDR1 is ENHRY and CDR2 SYGVKD. CDR3 sequence: CAIEGGDYGYTF. In nucleotides, the CDR3 is TGTGCCATCGAAGGGGGGGACTATGGCTACACCTTC.

This clone was recorded only once. For the CDR3, the DNA is TGTGCCAGCAACACAGGGCTTACAACTAGGAATGAGCAGTTCTTC. This encodes CASNTGLTTRNEQFF. The J gene is TRBJ2-1, the V gene TRBV6-9; D may be TRBD1 (6 bases). The CDR3 totals 15 residues. The V and J ends lost 7 bases and 7 bases respectively, with 20 bases between them. Germline CDR1 is MNHGY and CDR2 is SVAAGI.

This chain joins TRBV7-9 and TRBJ2-5, with 8 bases aligning to TRBD2. CDR1 is SEHNR and CDR2 is FQNEAQ in the germline V gene (reference sequence). There are 14 residues in the CDR3. With 5 bases clipped from V and 5 bases from J, the junction kept 7 bases outside the gene matches. For the CDR3, the DNA is TGTGCCAGCAGCGGCCGGGAGGGCTACGAGACCCAGTACTTC. Amino acids: CASSGREGYETQYF.

CDR3 bases: TGTGCCAGCTCCCCTCCGGGGGTAGGGCAGCGATTCACTGAAGCTTTCTTT. This sequence encodes CASSPPGVGQRFTEAFF. The chain links TRBV18 to TRBJ1-1; D perhaps matches TRBD1 (5 bases). V lost 6 bases, J lost 4 bases, and 24 bases lay in between. Per the germline V gene, CDR1 is KGHSH and CDR2 is LQKENI. The CDR3 contains 17 residues. The whole variable domain, filled in from reference TRBV18 and TRBJ1-1, reads NAGVMQNPRHLVRRRGQEARLRCSPMKGHSHVYWYRQLPEEGLKFMVYLQKENIIDESGMPKERFSAEFPKEGPSILRIQQVVRGDSAAYFCASSPPGVGQRFTEAFFGQGTRLTVV.

The rearrangement links TRBV7-8 to TRBJ2-7; 9 bases are a match to TRBD2. V was pared by 5 bases and J by 6 bases, with 17 bases of the junction left unmatched. The CDR3 consists of 17 residues. From germline, CDR1 is SGHVS and CDR2 FQNEAQ. The CDR3 sequence is CASSPGVGGGASGEQYF. The DNA of the CDR3 is TGTGCCAGCAGCCCCGGGGTGGGCGGGGGGGCGTCTGGCGAGCAGTACTTC.

The chain couples TRBV7-9 to TRBJ2-3; D not resolved. Trimming left V 2 bases short and J 1 base short, with 4 bases between. The germline V gene encodes CDR1 SEHNR and CDR2 FQNEAQ (reference sequence). CDR3 size: 13 residues. The CDR3 region is CASSLIGTDTQYF. The CDR3, as DNA: TGTGCCAGCAGCTTAATCGGCACAGATACGCAGTATTTT.

This chain joins TRBV9 and TRBJ2-5; TRBD1 might be the D (6 bases). The J call is doubtful: the DNA matches TRBJ2-7 better. Germline values: CDR1 SGDLS, CDR2 YYNGEE. The CDR3 contains 14 residues. CDR3 nucleotides: TGTGCCAGCAGCGTCGGACAGTTCTCCTACGAGCAGTACTTC. Amino acids: CASSVGQFSYEQYF.

This chain links TRBV7-8 with TRBJ1-2; D gene uncertain. V was cut by 3 bases and J by 11 bases, with 19 bases left in between. The CDR3 runs 14 residues. CDR1 is SGHVS and CDR2 is FQNEAQ in the germline V gene. The CDR3 nucleotides are TGTGCCAGCAGCTTCGGGATTTTTCCCCCGGTATACACCTTC. It translates to CASSFGIFPPVYTF.

The chain couples TRBV7-2 to TRBJ1-1; possibly TRBD1 for D (6 bases). Per the germline V gene, CDR1 is SGHTA and CDR2 is FQGNSA. CDR3 size: 14 residues. The V end lost 2 bases, the J end lost 6 bases, and 13 bases lay between the germline ends. Written as DNA, the CDR3 is TGTGCCAGCAGCTTACTAGGACAGATCTCTGAAGCTTTCTTT. Translation gives CASSLLGQISEAFF.

The chain couples TRBV29-1 to TRBJ1-1; 8 bases fit TRBD1. V dropped 6 bases and J dropped 3; count of bases not matched to a gene: 9. The CDR3 has 14 residues. Germline CDR1 reads SQVTM; CDR2 reads ANQGSEA. This CDR3 is CSVVAGGAYTEAFF. CDR3 bases: TGCAGCGTCGTAGCAGGGGGCGCGTACACTGAAGCTTTCTTT.

The V call is TRBV27, the J call TRBJ2-7; TRBD1 matches 11 bases. From germline, CDR1 is MNHEY and CDR2 SMNVEV (reference sequence). Germline trimming cut 4 bases from V and 2 bases from J; bases unmatched to any gene: 4. The CDR3 is 15 residues long. CDR3 loop: CASSSGQGGPYEQYF. CDR3 sequence (DNA): TGTGCCAGCAGTTCGGGACAGGGGGGCCCCTACGAGCAGTACTTC.

The chain recombines TRBV28 with TRBJ2-1, with TRBD1 matching over 7 bases. Trimming took 7 bases from V and 4 from J; bases not matched to a gene: 10. CDR1 MDHEN and CDR2 SYDVKM come from the germline V gene. The length of the CDR3 is 15 residues. For the CDR3, the DNA is TGTGCCAGCAAGGAGGTGACAGGGTTGTACAATGAGCAGTTCTTC. Translating gives CASKEVTGLYNEQFF.